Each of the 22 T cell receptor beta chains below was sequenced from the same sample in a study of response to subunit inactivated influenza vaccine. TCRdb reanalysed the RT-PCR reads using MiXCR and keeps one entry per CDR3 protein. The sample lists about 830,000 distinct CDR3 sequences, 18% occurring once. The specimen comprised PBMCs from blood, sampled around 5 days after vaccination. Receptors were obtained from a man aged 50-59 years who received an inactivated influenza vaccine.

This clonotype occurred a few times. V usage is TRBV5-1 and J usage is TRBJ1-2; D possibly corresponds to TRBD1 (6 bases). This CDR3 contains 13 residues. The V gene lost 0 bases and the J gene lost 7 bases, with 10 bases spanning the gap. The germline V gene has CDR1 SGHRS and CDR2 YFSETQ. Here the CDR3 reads CASSLERQAGYTF. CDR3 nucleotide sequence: TGCGCCAGCAGCTTGGAGCGACAGGCTGGCTACACCTTC.

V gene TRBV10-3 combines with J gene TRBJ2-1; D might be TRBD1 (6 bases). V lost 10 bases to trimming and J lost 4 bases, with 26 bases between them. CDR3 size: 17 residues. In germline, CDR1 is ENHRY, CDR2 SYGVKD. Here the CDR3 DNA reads TGTGCCACCAAAAAAGCTACAGGGCGCGACCCGTACAATGAGCAGTTCTTC. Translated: CATKKATGRDPYNEQFF.

The CDR3 sequence is CASRGTTNYGYTF. CDR3 sequence (DNA): TGTGCCAGCAGGGGGACCACTAACTATGGCTACACCTTC. This chain links TRBV28 with TRBJ1-2; D is perhaps TRBD1 (5 bases). V lost 6 bases and J lost 0, with 8 bases in between. The CDR3 length is 13 residues. CDR1 is MDHEN, CDR2 SYDVKM, per germline.

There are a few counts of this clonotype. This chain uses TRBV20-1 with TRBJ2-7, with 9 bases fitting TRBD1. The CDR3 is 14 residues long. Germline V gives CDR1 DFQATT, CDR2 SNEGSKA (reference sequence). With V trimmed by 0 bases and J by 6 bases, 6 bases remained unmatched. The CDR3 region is CSARESQGAGEQYF. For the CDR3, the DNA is TGCAGTGCTAGAGAGTCACAGGGGGCGGGCGAGCAGTACTTC.

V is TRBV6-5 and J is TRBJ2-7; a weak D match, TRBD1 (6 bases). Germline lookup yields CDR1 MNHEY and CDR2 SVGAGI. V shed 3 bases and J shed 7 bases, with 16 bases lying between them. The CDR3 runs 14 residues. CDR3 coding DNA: TGTGCCAGCAGTTATTCGTGGGGGCCGGGAGAGCAGTACTTC. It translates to CASSYSWGPGEQYF.

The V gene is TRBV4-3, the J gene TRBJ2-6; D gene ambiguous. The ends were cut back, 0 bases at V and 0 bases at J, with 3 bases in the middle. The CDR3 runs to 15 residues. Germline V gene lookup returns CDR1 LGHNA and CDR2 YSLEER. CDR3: CASSQEISGANVLTF. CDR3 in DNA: TGCGCCAGCAGCCAAGAGATCTCTGGGGCCAACGTCCTGACTTTC.

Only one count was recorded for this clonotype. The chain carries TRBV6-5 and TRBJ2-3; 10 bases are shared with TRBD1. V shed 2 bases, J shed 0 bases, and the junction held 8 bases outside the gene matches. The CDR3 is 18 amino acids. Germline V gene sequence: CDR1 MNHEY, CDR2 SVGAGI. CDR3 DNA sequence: TGTGCCAGCAGTTACGTTGGACAGGGGGGATCTAGCACAGATACGCAGTATTTT. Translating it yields CASSYVGQGGSSTDTQYF.

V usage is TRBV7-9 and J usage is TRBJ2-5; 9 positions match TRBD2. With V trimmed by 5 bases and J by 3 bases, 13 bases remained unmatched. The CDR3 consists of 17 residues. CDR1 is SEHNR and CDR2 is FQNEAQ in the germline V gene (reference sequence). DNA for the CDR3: TGTGCCAGCAGCCAAAGTTCTTGGCTAGCGGGGAAAGAGACCCAGTACTTC. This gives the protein CASSQSSWLAGKETQYF.

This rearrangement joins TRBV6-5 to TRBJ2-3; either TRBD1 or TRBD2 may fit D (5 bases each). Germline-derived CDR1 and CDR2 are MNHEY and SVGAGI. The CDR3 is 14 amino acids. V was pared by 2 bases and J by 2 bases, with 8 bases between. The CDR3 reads CASSYRDDTDTQYF. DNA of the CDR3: TGTGCCAGCAGTTACAGGGACGACACAGATACGCAGTATTTT.

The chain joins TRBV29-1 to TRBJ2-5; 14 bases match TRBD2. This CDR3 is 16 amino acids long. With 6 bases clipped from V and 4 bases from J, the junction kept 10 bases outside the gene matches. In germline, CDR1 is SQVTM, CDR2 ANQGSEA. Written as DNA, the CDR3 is TGCAGCGTAGCTCACCGACTAGCGGGGGGGCGAGAGACCCAGTACTTC. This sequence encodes CSVAHRLAGGRETQYF.

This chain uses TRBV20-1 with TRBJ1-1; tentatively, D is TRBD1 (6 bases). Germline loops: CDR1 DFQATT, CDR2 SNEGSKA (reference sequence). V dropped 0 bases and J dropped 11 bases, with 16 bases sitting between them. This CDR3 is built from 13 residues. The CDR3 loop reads CSARERGGGQAFF. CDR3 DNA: TGCAGTGCTAGAGAGAGAGGGGGAGGGCAGGCTTTCTTT.

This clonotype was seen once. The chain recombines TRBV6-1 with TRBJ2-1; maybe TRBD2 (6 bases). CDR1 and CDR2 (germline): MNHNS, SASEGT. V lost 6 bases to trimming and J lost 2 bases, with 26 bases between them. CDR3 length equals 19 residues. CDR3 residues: CASRPTSGRRFRAYNEQFF. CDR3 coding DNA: TGTGCCAGCAGACCGACGAGTGGGAGGCGGTTTCGGGCCTACAATGAGCAGTTCTTC.

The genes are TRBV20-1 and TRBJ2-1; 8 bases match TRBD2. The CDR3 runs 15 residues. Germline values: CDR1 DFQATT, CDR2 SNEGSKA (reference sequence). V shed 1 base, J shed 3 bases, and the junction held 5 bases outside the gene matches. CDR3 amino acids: CSARGGAGGYNEQFF. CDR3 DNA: TGCAGTGCTAGAGGTGGGGCGGGGGGCTACAATGAGCAGTTCTTC.

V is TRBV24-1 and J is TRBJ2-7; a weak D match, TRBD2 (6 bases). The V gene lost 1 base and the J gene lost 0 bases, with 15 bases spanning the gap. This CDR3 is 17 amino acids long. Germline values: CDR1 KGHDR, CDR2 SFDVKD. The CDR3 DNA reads TGTGCCACCAGTGATTTCGGGACTCTTTCCCCCTCCTACGAGCAGTACTTC. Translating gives CATSDFGTLSPSYEQYF.

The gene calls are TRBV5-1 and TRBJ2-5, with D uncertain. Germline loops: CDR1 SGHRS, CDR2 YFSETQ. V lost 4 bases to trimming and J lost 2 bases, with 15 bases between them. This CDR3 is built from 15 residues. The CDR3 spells CASSPHPGPQETQYF. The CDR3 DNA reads TGCGCCAGCAGCCCCCATCCCGGGCCTCAAGAGACCCAGTACTTC. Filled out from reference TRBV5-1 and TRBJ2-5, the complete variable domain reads KAGVTQTPRYLIKTRGQQVTLSCSPISGHRSVSWYQQTPGQGLQFLFEYFSETQRNKGNFPGRFSGRQFSNSRSEMNVSTLELGDSALYLCASSPHPGPQETQYFGPGTRLLVL.

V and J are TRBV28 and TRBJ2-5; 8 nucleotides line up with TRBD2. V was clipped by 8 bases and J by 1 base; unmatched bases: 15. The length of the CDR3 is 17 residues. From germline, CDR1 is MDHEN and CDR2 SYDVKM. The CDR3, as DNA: TGTGCCAGCGACATGGATCAGGAGACTAGCGTCCAAGAGACCCAGTACTTC. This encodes CASDMDQETSVQETQYF.

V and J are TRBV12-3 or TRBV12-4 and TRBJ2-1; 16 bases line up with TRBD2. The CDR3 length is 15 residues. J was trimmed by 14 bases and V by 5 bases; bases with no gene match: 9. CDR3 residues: CASSPGLAGGAKEFF. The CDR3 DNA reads TGTGCCAGCAGTCCGGGACTAGCGGGAGGGGCCAAGGAGTTCTTC.

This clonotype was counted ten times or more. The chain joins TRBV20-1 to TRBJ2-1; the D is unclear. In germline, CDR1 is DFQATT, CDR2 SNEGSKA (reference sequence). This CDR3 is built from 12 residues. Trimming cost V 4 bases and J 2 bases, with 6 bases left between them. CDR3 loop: CSATKTYNEQFF. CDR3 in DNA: TGCAGTGCTACCAAGACCTACAATGAGCAGTTCTTC.

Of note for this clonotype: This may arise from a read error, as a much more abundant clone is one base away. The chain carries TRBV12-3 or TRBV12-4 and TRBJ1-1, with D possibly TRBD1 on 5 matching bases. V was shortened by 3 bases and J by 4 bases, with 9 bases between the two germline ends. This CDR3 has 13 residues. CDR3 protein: CASSFAGSTEAFF. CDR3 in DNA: TGTGCCAGCAGTTTCGCAGGGAGCACTGAAGCTTTCTTT.

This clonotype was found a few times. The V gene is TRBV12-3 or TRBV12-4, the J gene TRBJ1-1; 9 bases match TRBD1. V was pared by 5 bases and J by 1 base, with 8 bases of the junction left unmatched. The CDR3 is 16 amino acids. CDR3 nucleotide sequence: TGTGCCAGCAGTCCAGGACAGGGGAGGGGGAACACTGAAGCTTTCTTT. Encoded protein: CASSPGQGRGNTEAFF.

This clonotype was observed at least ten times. The CDR3 is CASSYGPGSSTDTQYF. The CDR3 DNA reads TGTGCCAGCAGTTACGGTCCAGGGAGTAGCACAGATACGCAGTATTTT. V and J are TRBV6-5 and TRBJ2-3; perhaps D is TRBD1 or TRBD2 (5 bases each). Per the germline V gene, CDR1 is MNHEY and CDR2 is SVGAGI. The CDR3 sequence is 16 residues long. The V gene lost 2 bases and the J gene lost 0 bases, with 12 bases spanning the gap.

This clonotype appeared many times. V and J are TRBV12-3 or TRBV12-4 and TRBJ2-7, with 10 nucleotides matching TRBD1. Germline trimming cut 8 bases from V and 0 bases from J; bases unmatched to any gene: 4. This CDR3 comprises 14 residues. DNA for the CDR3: TGTGCCAGCGGGACAGGGGACCTCTCCTACGAGCAGTACTTC. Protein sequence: CASGTGDLSYEQYF.